Below, 15 T cell receptor beta chains from the same sample are listed, as sequenced in a study of response to subunit inactivated influenza vaccine. TCRdb re-derived calls from the RT-PCR reads in MiXCR, one entry per CDR3 protein. The sample lists hundreds of thousands of distinct CDR3 sequences; over 9.5% were seen once. Sequencing used PBMCs from blood, obtained on the day of vaccination. The receptors shown here come from a man aged 45 to 65 who received an inactivated influenza vaccine.

This clonotype was seen a handful of times. The chain combines TRBV12-3 or TRBV12-4 with TRBJ1-1; 8 bases agree with TRBD1. The CDR3 is 13 amino acids. V gave up 5 bases and J gave up 6 bases; unmatched junction bases: 5. As DNA, the CDR3 is TGTGCCAGCAGTGATACAGGGGGGTCTGAAGCTTTCTTT. This sequence encodes CASSDTGGSEAFF.

This clonotype was counted only a few times. The V and J genes are TRBV10-3 and TRBJ2-7; possibly TRBD1 for D (6 bases). The ends were cut back, 3 bases at V and 5 bases at J, with 14 bases in the middle. The CDR3 loop spans 14 amino acids. Germline V gives CDR1 ENHRY, CDR2 SYGVKD. The CDR3 coding sequence is TGTGCCATCAGTGACCCACAGGGACGGAACGAGCAGTACTTC. Translating gives CAISDPQGRNEQYF.

DNA for the CDR3: TGTGCCAGCAGTTTTGTGGGGCGGCAAGAGACCCAGTACTTC. Protein sequence: CASSFVGRQETQYF. The chain uses TRBV27 and TRBJ2-5, with D perhaps matching TRBD1 (5 bases). Trimming cost V 3 bases and J 2 bases, with 10 bases left between them. This CDR3 has 14 residues. The germline V gene encodes CDR1 MNHEY and CDR2 SMNVEV (reference sequence).

Here the CDR3 reads CASSIDGSETQYF. CDR3 in DNA: TGTGCCAGTAGTATTGATGGGTCCGAGACCCAGTACTTC. V usage is TRBV19 and J usage is TRBJ2-5, with D unresolved. CDR1 LNHDA and CDR2 SQIVND come from the germline V gene (reference sequence). Trimming pared 3 bases from V and 5 bases from J, leaving 10 bases between. CDR3 length: 13 residues. Variable domain in full (rest from reference TRBV19 and TRBJ2-5): DGGITQSPKYLFRKEGQNVTLSCEQNLNHDAMYWYRQDPGQGLRLIYYSQIVNDFQKGDIAEGYSVSREKKESFPLTVTSAQKNPTAFYLCASSIDGSETQYFGPGTRLLVL.

This clonotype was seen many times. The chain couples TRBV24-1 to TRBJ2-3, with 8 bases matching TRBD2. The germline V gene encodes CDR1 KGHDR and CDR2 SFDVKD. With V trimmed by 3 bases and J by 2 bases, 3 bases remained unmatched. The CDR3 is made up of 15 amino acids. As DNA, the CDR3 is TGTGCCACCAGTGATCTGCGGGGGGACACAGATACGCAGTATTTT. Protein product: CATSDLRGDTDTQYF.

This clonotype was counted a few times. The chain couples TRBV5-1 to TRBJ2-1, with 8 bases matching TRBD1. The CDR3 is 15 amino acids. CDR1 SGHRS and CDR2 YFSETQ come from the germline V gene. J gave up 4 bases and V 1 base, and 4 bases lay outside the gene matches. In DNA, the CDR3 is TGCGCCAGCAGCTTGCTCGGGACAGGATACAATGAGCAGTTCTTC. Translated, it gives CASSLLGTGYNEQFF.

This clonotype has more than one count but fewer than ten. The chain couples TRBV7-2 to TRBJ1-1, with D unclear. This CDR3 is built from 14 residues. The ends were cut back, 3 bases at V and 0 bases at J, with 8 bases in the middle. CDR1 is SGHTA, CDR2 FQGNSA, per germline. DNA of the CDR3: TGTGCCAGCAGCTTCTATGTCATGAACACTGAAGCTTTCTTT. It translates to CASSFYVMNTEAFF.

This clonotype was recorded at least ten times. The V call is TRBV11-2, the J call TRBJ2-1; TRBD2 matches 8 bases. V shed 6 bases and J 5 bases; nucleotides not matched to a gene: 0. Per the germline V gene, CDR1 is SGHAT and CDR2 is FQNNGV. The length of the CDR3 is 12 residues. CDR3 sequence (DNA): TGTGCCAGCAGGACTAGCGACAATGAGCAGTTCTTC. Its protein is CASRTSDNEQFF.

This clonotype was detected many times. The V gene is TRBV6-4, the J gene TRBJ1-1; unclear D gene. CDR3 length equals 13 residues. Germline V gene lookup returns CDR1 MRHNA and CDR2 SNTAGT. V was cut by 5 bases and J by 0 bases, with 7 bases left in between. The DNA for the CDR3 is TGTGCCAGCAGTTTACAGTTGAACACTGAAGCTTTCTTT. Translating gives CASSLQLNTEAFF.

This clonotype appeared a few times. Here the CDR3 DNA reads TGTGCCAGCAGCTTGGAACTAGCGGGAGGGCCGGGAGAGACCCAGTACTTC. Translating it yields CASSLELAGGPGETQYF. The gene calls are TRBV11-2 and TRBJ2-5, with TRBD2 matching over 13 bases. Per the germline V gene, CDR1 is SGHAT and CDR2 is FQNNGV. J gave up 4 bases and V 3 bases, and 8 bases lay outside the gene matches. This CDR3 is built from 17 residues. The entire variable domain, with the rest obtained from reference TRBV11-2 and TRBJ2-5, is as follows: EAGVAQSPRYKIIEKRQSVAFWCNPISGHATLYWYQQILGQGPKLLIQFQNNGVVDDSQLPKDRFSAERLKGVDSTLKIQPAKLEDSAVYLCASSLELAGGPGETQYFGPGTRLLVL.

This clonotype turned up a few times. The gene calls are TRBV20-1 and TRBJ1-5, with 8 bases fitting TRBD1. V lost 4 bases and J lost 0; bases outside the gene matches: 14. The CDR3 is 18 residues long. Germline-derived CDR1 and CDR2 are DFQATT and SNEGSKA (reference sequence). CDR3 nucleotide sequence: TGCAGTGCTACCCCCGACAGGGGAATTTTATATAGCAATCAGCCCCAGCATTTT. This translates into CSATPDRGILYSNQPQHF.

This clonotype occurred a few times. This rearrangement joins TRBV5-1 to TRBJ2-2; 10 bases are shared with TRBD1. Unmatched junction bases numbered 5, after V lost 3 bases and J lost 6 bases. This CDR3 comprises 15 residues. Germline CDR1 reads SGHRS; CDR2 reads YFSETQ. CDR3 in amino acids: CASSSRQGAAGELFF. In DNA, the CDR3 is TGCGCCAGCAGCTCCCGACAGGGGGCCGCCGGGGAGCTGTTTTTT.

The rearrangement uses TRBV29-1 and TRBJ2-2; 8 nucleotides align to TRBD2. V lost 5 bases, J lost 0 bases, and 5 bases stayed unmatched. From germline, CDR1 is SQVTM and CDR2 ANQGSEA. This CDR3 is built from 15 residues. Here the CDR3 DNA reads TGCAGCGTTCTAACTAGCGGCGCGAACACCGGGGAGCTGTTTTTT. Protein: CSVLTSGANTGELFF.

This clonotype has a handful of counts. This sequence joins TRBV27 and TRBJ1-1; TRBD1 matches 7 bases. This CDR3 contains 15 residues. CDR1 and CDR2 (germline): MNHEY, SMNVEV (reference sequence). J gave up 1 base and V 1 base, and 3 bases lay outside the gene matches. The CDR3 loop is CASSLWPGGNTEAFF. The CDR3 DNA reads TGTGCCAGCAGTTTATGGCCAGGGGGGAACACTGAAGCTTTCTTT.

This chain joins TRBV20-1 and TRBJ2-7; D could derive from TRBD1 or TRBD2 (5 bases each). The germline V gene encodes CDR1 DFQATT and CDR2 SNEGSKA (reference sequence). The CDR3 loop spans 14 amino acids. The germline V and J ends were trimmed by 1 base and 2 bases, with 12 bases remaining between them. The CDR3 bases are TGCAGTGCTAGAGTCGGGCAGGGAGCCTACGAGCAGTACTTC. Protein sequence: CSARVGQGAYEQYF.